A selection of T cell receptor beta chains follows, all from one sample in a study of T cell changes during pregnancy in multiple sclerosis. Assay used: immunoSEQ multiplex PCR; TCRdb lists only in-frame clones, some missing. The table includes 44,000 or so clones, about 88% detected once. The sequenced sample was CD8+ T cells from peripheral blood mononuclear cells, obtained after pregnancy. These receptors came from a female donor in good health, enrolled as a control in a pregnancy study. Both conserved end residues are part of each CDR3. A D gene is named only where the DNA matches it firmly. Size values are once, few and many counts, or a class for expanded clones, and some rows have none.

V,size,J,D,DNA,CDR3
TRBV6-4,once,TRBJ2-6,TRBD1,TGTGCCAGCAGTGACCGGGCAGGGGGCTCAGGGGCCAACGTCCTGACTTTC,CASSDRAGGSGANVLTF
TRBV28,-,TRBJ1-4,-,TGTGCCAGCAGTTTCTCAGGTGGGCTGTTTTTT,CASSFSGGLFF
TRBV25-1,-,TRBJ1-1,-,TGTGCCAGCAGTGAAGGCCACGCGAACACTGAAGCTTTCTTT,CASSEGHANTEAFF
TRBV6-5,-,TRBJ1-2,-,TGTGCCAGCAGTTACACAGCTAACTATGGCTACACCTTC,CASSYTANYGYTF
TRBV2,-,TRBJ2-2,-,TGTGCCAGCAGTGAAGTGAGGAGGGTGGACACCGGGGAGCTGTTTTTT,CASSEVRRVDTGELFF
TRBV23-1,-,TRBJ1-5,-,TGCGCCAGCAGTCACGGGGGAGTTGGCAATCAGCCCCAGCATTTT,CASSHGGVGNQPQHF
TRBV6-5,-,TRBJ2-7,-,TGTGCCAGCAGTTACGGATGGAGGAATAGCGACGAGCAGTACTTC,CASSYGWRNSDEQYF
TRBV2,-,TRBJ2-4,TRBD2,TGTGCCAGCAGGGGGGGGGACCAGGGAAACTTC,CASRGGDQGNF
TRBV27,-,TRBJ1-3,-,TGTGCCAGCAGTCAAACCGCGAATTCTGGAAACACCATATATTTT,CASSQTANSGNTIYF
TRBV4-1,-,TRBJ2-7,TRBD1,TGCGCCAGCAGCCAAGGCGGAGACAGGGCCACCTACGAGCAGTACTTC,CASSQGGDRATYEQYF
TRBV9,-,TRBJ1-1,TRBD1,TGTGCCAGCAGCGCCAGGGGGAGGACTGAAGCTTTCTTT,CASSARGRTEAFF
TRBV7-9,-,TRBJ1-1,-,TGTGCCAGCAGCCTTCACGCGCGCGGGAACACTGAAGCTTTCTTT,CASSLHARGNTEAFF
TRBV27,-,TRBJ2-3,-,TGTGCCAGCAGTTTAAGGGGAAATTTGGATACGCAGTATTTT,CASSLRGNLDTQYF
TRBV9,-,TRBJ2-4,-,TGTGCCAGCACCCAGGGGATAGGCAAAAACATTCAGTACTTC,CASTQGIGKNIQYF
TRBV29-1,-,TRBJ2-7,TRBD1,TGCAGCGTTGCCCAGGACAGGGGGCTGAACGAGCAGTACTTC,CSVAQDRGLNEQYF
TRBV21-1,-,TRBJ1-6,-,TGTGCCAGCAGCAAAGAGACAGGCGGTGAACCTTATTCACCCCTCCACTTT,CASSKETGGEPYSPLHF
TRBV11-2,-,TRBJ1-4,TRBD1,TGTGCCAGCAGCTTAGCGTGGGACAGGGGCGGGGAAAAACTGTTTTTT,CASSLAWDRGGEKLFF
TRBV7-3,-,TRBJ2-5,TRBD2,TGTGCCAGCAGCCCTAACCCAGCGGGGCCTCAAGAGACCCAGTACTTC,CASSPNPAGPQETQYF
TRBV11-2,-,TRBJ2-7,-,TGTGCCAGCAGCCCGGGATACTCCTACGAGCAGTACTTC,CASSPGYSYEQYF
TRBV5-5,-,TRBJ2-7,-,TGTGCCAGCAGCTACGCAGGGTGCGGCTCCTACGAGCAGTACTTC,CASSYAGCGSYEQYF
TRBV19,-,TRBJ1-1,-,TGTGCCAGTAGTATATTATATCCCGACATGAACACTGAAGCTTTCTTT,CASSILYPDMNTEAFF
TRBV4-3,-,TRBJ2-7,-,TGCGCCAGCAGCGAGAGTAGCAGGGGCTTATGGCAGTACTTC,CASSESSRGLWQYF
TRBV29-1,-,TRBJ2-1,TRBD2,TGCAGCGTTGTCCTAGCGGTGTACAATGAGCAGTTCTTC,CSVVLAVYNEQFF
TRBV6-4,-,TRBJ2-3,TRBD2,TGTGCCAGCAGTGAAAGCGGGGGGTCCGATACGCAGTATTTT,CASSESGGSDTQYF
TRBV7-9,-,TRBJ2-3,-,TGTGCCAGCAGCTTAGGATCCGGGGAACCGATTGAAACAGATACGCAGTATTTT,CASSLGSGEPIETDTQYF
TRBV5-6,-,TRBJ2-7,-,TGTGCCAGCAGCTTGTCCCCAGGGGTCACCTACGAGCAGTACTTC,CASSLSPGVTYEQYF
TRBV4-3,-,TRBJ1-2,TRBD1,TGCGCCAGCAGCCAAGGGGACAGGGTGGGGAACTATGGCTACACCTTC,CASSQGDRVGNYGYTF
TRBV10-2,-,TRBJ2-7,TRBD2,TGCGCCAGCCGTGCCGGGACTAGCGGGGCCTACGAGCAGTACTTC,CASRAGTSGAYEQYF
TRBV4-3,-,TRBJ2-1,-,TGCGCCAGCAGCCAAGACGGGGGGCGAGGTGAGCAGTTCTTC,CASSQDGGRGEQFF
TRBV5-8,-,TRBJ2-1,-,TGTGCCAGCAGCCCCTTATACAATGAGCAGTTCTTC,CASSPLYNEQFF
TRBV5-1,-,TRBJ2-7,-,TGCGCCAGCAGCCGATTCTCCCCTGCGACAGGTAGCTCCTACGAGCAGTACTTC,CASSRFSPATGSSYEQYF
TRBV5-6,-,TRBJ2-5,-,TGTGCCAGCAGCCCCGACAGTGAAAGCGAGACCCAGTACTTC,CASSPDSESETQYF
TRBV7-9,-,TRBJ1-1,-,TGTGCCAGCAGACTTCAGGGGTTATCTGAAGCTTTCTTT,CASRLQGLSEAFF
TRBV5-4,-,TRBJ2-3,TRBD1,TGTGCCAGCAGCTCGGACAGGGGGAGCACAGATACGCAGTATTTT,CASSSDRGSTDTQYF
TRBV4-3,-,TRBJ1-1,-,TGCGCCAGCAGCCAAGGGGAGGGCCTGAACACTGAAGCTTTCTTT,CASSQGEGLNTEAFF
TRBV25-1,-,TRBJ2-2,-,TGTGCCAGCAAAGCGACCGGGGAGCTGTTTTTT,CASKATGELFF
TRBV9,-,TRBJ1-3,-,TGTGCCAGCAGCCCTAGAGGGGGTAGCTCTGGAAACACCATATATTTT,CASSPRGGSSGNTIYF
TRBV30,-,TRBJ2-3,-,TGTGCCTGGAGTGTGGTCGGAGATACGCAGTATTTT,CAWSVVGDTQYF
TRBV29-1,-,TRBJ2-7,TRBD2,TGCAGCGTTGAAGACCCCAGCGGGGGGAGCTCCTACGAGCAGTACTTC,CSVEDPSGGSSYEQYF
TRBV13,-,TRBJ1-6,TRBD1,TGTGCCAGCAGCCTCGGGGGACAGGGTTATTCACCCCTCCACTTT,CASSLGGQGYSPLHF
TRBV27,-,TRBJ2-1,-,TGTGCCAGCAGTTTAAGTCCTAGTGGCTCCTACAATGAGCAGTTCTTC,CASSLSPSGSYNEQFF
TRBV10-3,-,TRBJ1-2,-,TGTGCCATCAGACAGCTTTATGGCTACACCTTC,CAIRQLYGYTF
TRBV2,-,TRBJ2-3,TRBD2,TGTGCCAGCAGCCAGCGGGGGGCCACAGATACGCAGTATTTT,CASSQRGATDTQYF
TRBV7-9,-,TRBJ1-4,-,TGTGCCAGCAGCTTAGTACCGTTGGGGGCAAATGAAAAACTGTTTTTT,CASSLVPLGANEKLFF
TRBV10-3,-,TRBJ1-4,-,TGTGCCATCGCTGCGACAGGTACTGAAAAACTGTTTTTT,CAIAATGTEKLFF
TRBV7-9,-,TRBJ1-2,-,TGTGCCAGCAGGGAGGGGAACTATGGCTACACCTTC,CASREGNYGYTF
TRBV9,-,TRBJ2-2,TRBD2,TGTGCCAGCAGCGTAGGACCCCTAGCGGGGGGGAACACCGGGGAGCTGTTTTTT,CASSVGPLAGGNTGELFF
TRBV27,-,TRBJ2-6,TRBD1,TGTGCCAGCAGTTTAGAATCCCGACAGGGCCCAAGCTCTGGGGCCAACGTCCTGACTTTC,CASSLESRQGPSSGANVLTF
TRBV14,-,TRBJ1-2,-,TGTGCCAGCAGCCAAGATCGACGGGTAGGCTACACCTTC,CASSQDRRVGYTF